Following are 20 T cell receptor beta chains from one sample sequenced in a study of T cells in Graves' hyperthyroidism and ophthalmopathy. The CDR3 regions of TCR beta were amplified from RNA transcripts. First-round RT-PCR targeting the TCR CDR3 was performed with the HTBI primer set. TCRdb called the multiplex PCR reads again in MiXCR, with one record for every CDR3 protein. The top ten clones hold 15% of a sample with 330,000 or so distinct CDR3 sequences, 18% of them seen once. Sequencing was performed on blood. These receptor sequences come from a middle-aged woman with Graves' ophthalmopathy.

CDR3 sequence reads: CASSLRTGGVGGGTEAFF. The CDR3 nucleotides are TGCGCCAGCAGCTTGAGGACAGGAGGGGTGGGAGGTGGCACTGAAGCTTTCTTT. V and J are TRBV5-1 and TRBJ1-1; 7 bases map to TRBD1. The CDR3 runs to 18 residues. V dropped 1 base and J dropped 4; count of bases not matched to a gene: 16. Germline-derived CDR1 and CDR2 are SGHRS and YFSETQ.

This clonotype was seen at least ten times. This clone may be a read error of a much larger clone one base away. This chain uses TRBV28 with TRBJ2-7; D is uncertain. V was clipped by 4 bases and J by 6 bases, with 10 bases between them. The CDR3 is 12 amino acids. CDR1 MDHEN and CDR2 SYDVKM come from the germline V gene. The CDR3 bases are TGTGCCAGCAGTTCAGGAGTCTGCGAGCAGTACTTC. This translates into CASSSGVCEQYF.

This clonotype was seen at least ten times. V is TRBV2 and J is TRBJ1-1; D may be TRBD1 (6 bases). Germline V gene sequence: CDR1 SNHLY, CDR2 FYNNEI. The length of the CDR3 is 13 residues. The V gene lost 10 bases and the J gene lost 0 bases, with 12 bases spanning the gap. This chain's CDR3 is CATLGGLNTEAFF. CDR3 sequence (DNA): TGTGCCACCTTAGGGGGGCTGAACACTGAAGCTTTCTTT. The variable domain in full, with the rest retrieved from reference TRBV2 and TRBJ1-1, is EPEVTQTPSHQVTQMGQEVILRCVPISNHLYFYWYRQILGQKVEFLVSFYNNEISEKSEIFDDQFSVERPDGSNFTLKIRSTKLEDSAMYFCATLGGLNTEAFFGQGTRLTVV.

This clonotype was observed at least ten times. The V and J genes are TRBV7-9 and TRBJ2-5; 7 bases map to TRBD1. Germline CDR1 and CDR2: SEHNR and FQNEAQ (reference sequence). CDR3 length: 16 amino acids. V was pared by 5 bases and J by 3 bases, with 12 bases of the junction left unmatched. This CDR3 reads CASSPGSGGRKETQYF. In DNA form, the CDR3 reads TGTGCCAGCAGCCCCGGTTCAGGGGGAAGAAAAGAGACCCAGTACTTC. Filled out from reference TRBV7-9 and TRBJ2-5, the complete variable domain reads DTGVSQNPRHKITKRGQNVTFRCDPISEHNRLYWYRQTLGQGPEFLTYFQNEAQLEKSRLLSDRFSAERPKGSFSTLEIQRTEQGDSAMYLCASSPGSGGRKETQYFGPGTRLLVL.

This clonotype has ten or more counts. The genes are TRBV7-2 and TRBJ2-5; TRBD2 agrees at 14 bases. The CDR3 sequence is 16 residues long. CDR1 and CDR2 from the germline V gene are SGHTA and FQGNSA. The ends lost 5 bases at V and 7 bases at J; junction bases unmatched: 9. In nucleotides, the CDR3 is TGTGCCAGCAGCCCCGGGACTAGCGGGAGCGGTGTGACCCAGTACTTC. This translates into CASSPGTSGSGVTQYF.

This clonotype was seen ten or more times. This chain uses TRBV10-3 with TRBJ1-5; D is unresolved. Germline CDR1 reads ENHRY; CDR2 reads SYGVKD. There are 13 residues in the CDR3. V was pared by 6 bases and J by 0 bases, with 6 bases between. The CDR3: CAISGSSNQPQHF. DNA for the CDR3: TGTGCCATCAGCGGGAGTAGCAATCAGCCCCAGCATTTT.

This clonotype was observed many times. The chain has TRBV11-2 and TRBJ2-7; 7 nucleotides align to TRBD1. The germline gives CDR1 SGHAT, CDR2 FQNNGV. This CDR3 contains 14 residues. V shed 5 bases, J shed 4 bases, and the junction held 8 bases outside the gene matches. The CDR3 DNA reads TGTGCCAGCAGCCCACAGGGGTTGGGGTACGAGCAGTACTTC. Amino acids: CASSPQGLGYEQYF.

This clonotype was seen ten or more times. The chain recombines TRBV28 with TRBJ1-1; a possible D gene is TRBD1 (6 bases). The V gene lost 3 bases and the J gene lost 4 bases, with 15 bases spanning the gap. This CDR3 has 15 residues. In germline, CDR1 is MDHEN, CDR2 SYDVKM. DNA for the CDR3: TGTGCCAGCAGTTTTCGGGGGGGGCGTGGCACTGAAGCTTTCTTT. Translation gives CASSFRGGRGTEAFF.

This clonotype was counted at least ten times. CDR3 amino acids: CASSSLAGVSSEQYF. CDR3 bases: TGTGCCAGCAGCTCTCTAGCGGGAGTTTCAAGCGAGCAGTACTTC. V is TRBV7-2 and J is TRBJ2-7; 10 nucleotides line up with TRBD2. Looked up from germline, CDR1 is SGHTA and CDR2 is FQGNSA. The CDR3 contains 15 residues. The V segment lost 4 bases and the J segment 6 bases; nucleotides outside the gene matches: 9. Variable domain in full (rest from reference TRBV7-2 and TRBJ2-7): GAGVSQSPSNKVTEKGKDVELRCDPISGHTALYWYRQSLGQGLEFLIYFQGNSAPDKSGLPSDRFSAERTGGSVSTLTIQRTQQEDSAVYLCASSSLAGVSSEQYFGPGTRLTVT.

This clonotype was detected many times. The chain has TRBV6-4 and TRBJ1-5, with a possible D match to TRBD1 (6 bases). Germline V gene lookup returns CDR1 MRHNA and CDR2 SNTAGT. The ends were cut back, 7 bases at V and 6 bases at J, with 28 bases in the middle. This CDR3 comprises 18 residues. The CDR3 sequence: CASNYHHSGTEGGQPQHF. DNA for the CDR3: TGTGCCAGCAACTACCACCACTCCGGGACTGAAGGGGGTCAGCCCCAGCATTTT.

Many counts were recorded for this clonotype. In nucleotides, the CDR3 is TGTGCCAGCATGCTCCCGGGGACAGAGAACACCGGGGAGCTGTTTTTT. It specifies CASMLPGTENTGELFF. V is TRBV2 and J is TRBJ2-2; 7 nucleotides agree with TRBD1. The CDR3 spans 16 residues. Losses at the gene ends were 7 bases for V and 1 base for J; bases not matched to a gene: 9. Germline lookup yields CDR1 SNHLY and CDR2 FYNNEI.

This clonotype was recorded at least ten times. The chain is built from TRBV7-2 and TRBJ2-3; D remains ambiguous. Germline CDR1 SGHTA, CDR2 FQGNSA. CDR3 size: 12 residues. V was pared by 5 bases and J by 9 bases, with 12 bases between. DNA of the CDR3: TGTGCCAGCAGCCTTATTCGTGGCACGCAGTATTTT. Protein: CASSLIRGTQYF.

This clonotype has more than one count but fewer than ten. This rearrangement joins TRBV27 to TRBJ2-7, with D perhaps matching TRBD1 or TRBD2 (5 bases each). CDR1 and CDR2 (germline): MNHEY, SMNVEV (reference sequence). The CDR3 covers 15 residues. V was cut by 7 bases and J by 7 bases, with 23 bases left in between. The CDR3 loop is CASKTLGVSSEEQYF. Here the CDR3 DNA reads TGTGCCAGCAAAACCTTGGGGGTTAGTTCTGAGGAGCAGTACTTC.

The sample holds many counts of this clonotype. A read error may explain this, as a much larger clone is one base away. The chain employs TRBV6-2 or TRBV6-3 and TRBJ1-5; D perhaps matches TRBD1 (5 bases). The CDR3 has 16 residues. In germline, CDR1 is MNHEY, CDR2 SVGEGT. The V and J ends lost 0 bases and 6 bases respectively, with 15 bases between them. As DNA, the CDR3 is TGTGCCAGCAGTTACTCAAGCCTCCCAGGGATTCAGCCCCAGCATTTT. It translates to CASSYSSLPGIQPQHF.

This clonotype was seen repeatedly, ten times or more. The gene calls are TRBV12-3 or TRBV12-4 and TRBJ2-2, with unresolved D. The CDR3 has 14 residues. V was pared by 6 bases and J by 8 bases, with 16 bases between. Here the CDR3 reads CASSRIGPAGELFF. CDR3 sequence (DNA): TGTGCCAGCAGCCGAATCGGTCCAGCGGGGGAGCTGTTTTTT.

J is TRBJ2-7 and V is TRBV15; D is uncertain. Trimming shortened V by 1 base and J by 1 base, and 8 bases separated the two germline ends. This CDR3 region has 14 residues. Germline lookup yields CDR1 LNHNV and CDR2 YYDKDF (reference sequence). CDR3 sequence: CATSRGGVSYEQYF. As DNA, the CDR3 is TGTGCCACCAGCAGAGGTGGAGTTTCCTACGAGCAGTACTTC.

Comment on this clonotype: One end of the junction does not line up with germline, which may come from a read error. Written as DNA, the CDR3 is TGTGCCAGCAGCTTGGCACAGCGGGCAAGGCCCCAGCCTTTT. Its protein product is CASSLAQRARPQPF. The chain employs TRBV7-2 and TRBJ1-5; D is uncertain. CDR3 length equals 14 residues. Germline loops: CDR1 SGHTA, CDR2 FQGNSA. Filled out from reference TRBV7-2 and TRBJ1-5, the complete variable domain reads GAGVSQSPSNKVTEKGKDVELRCDPISGHTALYWYRQSLGQGLEFLIYFQGNSAPDKSGLPSDRFSAERTGGSVSTLTIQRTQQEDSAVYLCASSLAQRARPQPFGDGTRLSIL.

This clonotype was picked up many times. The V call is TRBV29-1, the J call TRBJ1-1; D gene ambiguous. Germline CDR1 and CDR2: SQVTM and ANQGSEA. Trimming took 5 bases from V and 1 from J, leaving 14 bases between them. CDR3 size: 14 residues. CDR3 protein: CSVNLHLANTEAFF. The CDR3 coding sequence is TGCAGCGTTAATTTACACCTCGCGAACACTGAAGCTTTCTTT.

V and J are TRBV19 and TRBJ1-2; D unresolved. The germline V gene has CDR1 LNHDA and CDR2 SQIVND (reference sequence). The V gene lost 3 bases and the J gene lost 7 bases, with 12 bases spanning the gap. The CDR3 spans 13 residues. CDR3 loop: CASSIGGLAGYTF. Written as DNA, the CDR3 is TGTGCCAGTAGTATCGGAGGGCTTGCTGGCTACACCTTC. The variable domain in full, completed from reference TRBV19 and TRBJ1-2, reads DGGITQSPKYLFRKEGQNVTLSCEQNLNHDAMYWYRQDPGQGLRLIYYSQIVNDFQKGDIAEGYSVSREKKESFPLTVTSAQKNPTAFYLCASSIGGLAGYTFGSGTRLTVV.

This clonotype has at least ten counts. This chain connects TRBV28 to TRBJ1-5; D is unclear. The CDR3 covers 12 residues. The V gene's germline CDR1 is MDHEN and CDR2 SYDVKM. V lost 4 bases to trimming and J lost 7 bases, with 8 bases between them. CDR3 sequence: CASSSRRQPQHF. The CDR3, as DNA: TGTGCCAGCAGTTCTCGGAGGCAGCCCCAGCATTTT. Variable domain in full (rest from reference TRBV28 and TRBJ1-5): DVKVTQSSRYLVKRTGEKVFLECVQDMDHENMFWYRQDPGLGLRLIYFSYDVKMKEKGDIPEGYSVSREKKERFSLILESASTNQTSMYLCASSSRRQPQHFGDGTRLSIL.